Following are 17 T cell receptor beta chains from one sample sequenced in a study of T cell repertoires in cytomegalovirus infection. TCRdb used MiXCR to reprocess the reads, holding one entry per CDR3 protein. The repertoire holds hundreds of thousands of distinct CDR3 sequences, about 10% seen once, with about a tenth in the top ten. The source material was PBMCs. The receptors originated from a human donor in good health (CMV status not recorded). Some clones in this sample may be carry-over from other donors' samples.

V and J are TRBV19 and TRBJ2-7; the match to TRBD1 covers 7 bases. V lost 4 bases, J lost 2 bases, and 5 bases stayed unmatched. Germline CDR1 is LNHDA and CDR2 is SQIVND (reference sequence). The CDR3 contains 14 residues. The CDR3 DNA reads TGTGCCAGTAGTACATCGGGACAGACCTACGAGCAGTACTTC. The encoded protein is CASSTSGQTYEQYF.

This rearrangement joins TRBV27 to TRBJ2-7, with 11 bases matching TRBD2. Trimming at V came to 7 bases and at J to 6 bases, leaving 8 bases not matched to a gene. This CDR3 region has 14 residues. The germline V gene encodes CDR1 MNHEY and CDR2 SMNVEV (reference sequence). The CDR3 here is CASTLTSGSFEQYF. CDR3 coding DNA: TGTGCCAGCACCCTAACTAGCGGGAGTTTCGAGCAGTACTTC.

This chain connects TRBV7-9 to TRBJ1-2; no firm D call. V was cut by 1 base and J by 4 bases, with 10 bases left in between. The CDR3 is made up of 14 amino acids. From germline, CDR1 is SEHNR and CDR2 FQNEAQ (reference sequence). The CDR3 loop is CASSLVEGFYGYTF. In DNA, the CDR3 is TGTGCCAGCAGCTTAGTGGAGGGTTTCTATGGCTACACCTTC.

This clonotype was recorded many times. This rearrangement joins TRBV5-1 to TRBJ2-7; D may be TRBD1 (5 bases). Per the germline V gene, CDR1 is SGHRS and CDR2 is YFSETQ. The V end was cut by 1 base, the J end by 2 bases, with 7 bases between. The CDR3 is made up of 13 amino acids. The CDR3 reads CASSLPGTYEQYF. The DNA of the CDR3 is TGCGCCAGCAGCTTGCCAGGGACCTACGAGCAGTACTTC.

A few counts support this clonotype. The CDR3 DNA follows: TGTGCCAGCAAGACCGGGAGAGCGGCCCAGCATTTT. Amino acids: CASKTGRAAQHF. V and J are TRBV6-6 and TRBJ1-5; D gene uncertain. Trimming took off 7 bases at V and 11 bases at J, with 15 bases between the two ends. The CDR3 loop spans 12 amino acids. CDR1 and CDR2 from the germline V gene are MNHNY and SVGAGI (reference sequence).

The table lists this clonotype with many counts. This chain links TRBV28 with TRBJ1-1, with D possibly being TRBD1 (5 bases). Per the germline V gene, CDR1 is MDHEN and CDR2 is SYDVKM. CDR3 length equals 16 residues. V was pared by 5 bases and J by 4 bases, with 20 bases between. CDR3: CASSHHTTTGGTEAFF. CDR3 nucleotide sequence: TGTGCCAGCAGTCACCACACTACTACGGGGGGCACTGAAGCTTTCTTT.

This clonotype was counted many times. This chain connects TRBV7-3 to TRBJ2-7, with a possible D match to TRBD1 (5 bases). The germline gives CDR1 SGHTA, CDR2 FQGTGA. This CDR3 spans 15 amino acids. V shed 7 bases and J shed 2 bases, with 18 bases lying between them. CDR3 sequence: CASTFSDRDPYEQYF. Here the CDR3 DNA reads TGTGCCAGCACCTTCAGTGACAGAGACCCCTACGAGCAGTACTTC.

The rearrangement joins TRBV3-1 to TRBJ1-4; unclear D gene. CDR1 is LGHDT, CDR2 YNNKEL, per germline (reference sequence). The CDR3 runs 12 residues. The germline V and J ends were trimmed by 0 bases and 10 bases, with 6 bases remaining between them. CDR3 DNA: TGTGCCAGCAGCCAAGATCCCGGAAAACTGTTTTTT. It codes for CASSQDPGKLFF.

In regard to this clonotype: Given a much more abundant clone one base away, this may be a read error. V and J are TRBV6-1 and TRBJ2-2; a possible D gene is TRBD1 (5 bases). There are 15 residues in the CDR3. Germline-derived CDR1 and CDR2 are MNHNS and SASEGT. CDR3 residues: CTSSKMGQNTGELFF. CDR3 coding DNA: TGTACCAGCAGTAAAATGGGGCAGAACACCGGGGAGCTGTTTTTT.

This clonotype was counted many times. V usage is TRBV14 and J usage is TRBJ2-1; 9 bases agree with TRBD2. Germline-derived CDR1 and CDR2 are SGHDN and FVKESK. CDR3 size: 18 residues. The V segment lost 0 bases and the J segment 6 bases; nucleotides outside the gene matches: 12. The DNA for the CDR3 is TGTGCCAGCAGCCAAGAAGTGTCTAGCGGGAAGAAGGGCAATGAGCAGTTCTTC. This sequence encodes CASSQEVSSGKKGNEQFF.

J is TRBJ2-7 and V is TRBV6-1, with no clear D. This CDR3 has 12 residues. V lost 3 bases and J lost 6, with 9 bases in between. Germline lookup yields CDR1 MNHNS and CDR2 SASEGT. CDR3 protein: CASSDQGFEQYF. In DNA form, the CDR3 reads TGTGCCAGCAGTGATCAAGGGTTCGAGCAGTACTTC.

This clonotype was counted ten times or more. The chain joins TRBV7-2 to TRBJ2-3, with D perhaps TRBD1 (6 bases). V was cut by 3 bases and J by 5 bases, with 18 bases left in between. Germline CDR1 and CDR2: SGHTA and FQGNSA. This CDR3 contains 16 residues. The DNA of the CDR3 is TGTGCCAGCAGCTTTTACACAGGGAGTGGTGTAGATACGCAGTATTTT. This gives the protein CASSFYTGSGVDTQYF.

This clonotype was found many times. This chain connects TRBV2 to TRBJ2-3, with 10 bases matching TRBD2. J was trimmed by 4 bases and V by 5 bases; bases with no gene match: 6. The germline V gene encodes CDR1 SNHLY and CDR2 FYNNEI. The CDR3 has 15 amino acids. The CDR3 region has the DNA TGTGCCAGCAGTAAATCTAGCGGGAGTGCAGATACGCAGTATTTT. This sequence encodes CASSKSSGSADTQYF.

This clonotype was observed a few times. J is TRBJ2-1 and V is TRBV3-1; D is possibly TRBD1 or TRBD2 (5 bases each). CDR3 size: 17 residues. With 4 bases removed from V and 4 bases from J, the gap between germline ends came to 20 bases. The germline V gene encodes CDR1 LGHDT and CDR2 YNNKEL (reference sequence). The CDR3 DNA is TGTGCCAGCAGCCCCCCTTGGGGGACCGGGTCTTACAATGAGCAGTTCTTC. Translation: CASSPPWGTGSYNEQFF.

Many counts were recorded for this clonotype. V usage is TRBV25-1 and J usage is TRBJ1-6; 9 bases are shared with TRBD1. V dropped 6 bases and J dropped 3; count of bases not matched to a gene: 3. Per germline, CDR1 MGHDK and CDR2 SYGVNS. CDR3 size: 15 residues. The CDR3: CASSSTGGYNSPLHF. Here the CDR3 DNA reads TGTGCCAGCAGCTCGACAGGGGGCTATAATTCACCCCTCCACTTT.

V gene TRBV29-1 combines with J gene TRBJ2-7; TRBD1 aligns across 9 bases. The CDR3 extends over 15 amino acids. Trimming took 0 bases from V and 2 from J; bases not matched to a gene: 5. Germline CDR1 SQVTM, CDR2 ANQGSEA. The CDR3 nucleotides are TGCAGCGTTGAAGAGGGACAGGGAAGGACCTACGAGCAGTACTTC. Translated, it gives CSVEEGQGRTYEQYF.

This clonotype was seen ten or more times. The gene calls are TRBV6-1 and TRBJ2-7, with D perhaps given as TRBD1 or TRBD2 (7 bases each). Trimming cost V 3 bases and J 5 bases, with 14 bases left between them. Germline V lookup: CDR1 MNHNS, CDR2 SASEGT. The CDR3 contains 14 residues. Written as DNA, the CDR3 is TGTGCCAGCAGTGAGGGAGGGGGCTTGAACGAGCAGTACTTC. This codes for CASSEGGGLNEQYF.